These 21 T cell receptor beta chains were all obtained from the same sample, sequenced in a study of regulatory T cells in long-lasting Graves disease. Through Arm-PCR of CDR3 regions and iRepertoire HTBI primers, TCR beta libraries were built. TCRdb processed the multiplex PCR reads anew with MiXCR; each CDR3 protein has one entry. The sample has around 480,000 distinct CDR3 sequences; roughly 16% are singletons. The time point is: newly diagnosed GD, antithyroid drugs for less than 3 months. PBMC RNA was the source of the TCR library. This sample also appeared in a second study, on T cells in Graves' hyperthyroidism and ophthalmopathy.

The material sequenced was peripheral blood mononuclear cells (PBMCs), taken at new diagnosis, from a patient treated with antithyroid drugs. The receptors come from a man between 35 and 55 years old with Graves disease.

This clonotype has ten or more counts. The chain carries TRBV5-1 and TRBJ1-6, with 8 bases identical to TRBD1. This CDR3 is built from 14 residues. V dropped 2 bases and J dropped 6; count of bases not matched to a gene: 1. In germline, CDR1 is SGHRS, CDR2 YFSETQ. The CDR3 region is CASSFDRGNSPLHF. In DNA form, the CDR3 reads TGCGCCAGCAGCTTTGACAGGGGTAATTCACCCCTCCACTTT. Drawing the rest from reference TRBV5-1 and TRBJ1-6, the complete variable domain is KAGVTQTPRYLIKTRGQQVTLSCSPISGHRSVSWYQQTPGQGLQFLFEYFSETQRNKGNFPGRFSGRQFSNSRSEMNVSTLELGDSALYLCASSFDRGNSPLHFGNGTRLTVT.

CDR3 region: CASSYLGEHGTDTQYF. The CDR3 nucleotides read TGTGCCAGCAGTTACCTGGGGGAACACGGCACAGATACGCAGTATTTT. The J gene is TRBJ2-3, the V gene TRBV6-2 or TRBV6-3, with D perhaps being TRBD1 or TRBD2 (5 bases each). Between the trimmed V and J ends, which lost 2 bases and 1 base, there was a span of 13 bases. The CDR3 runs to 16 residues. From germline, CDR1 is MNHEY and CDR2 SVGEGT.

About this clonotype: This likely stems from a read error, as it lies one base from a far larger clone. The CDR3 DNA reads TGTGCCAGCAGAGGGGGACTAGCGGCTTTTTGCAATGAGCAGTTCTTC. This encodes CASRGGLAAFCNEQFF. This sequence joins TRBV12-3 or TRBV12-4 and TRBJ2-1; 11 nucleotides align to TRBD2. The CDR3 consists of 16 residues. The V and J ends lost 6 bases and 6 bases, in that order; junction bases with no gene match: 10.

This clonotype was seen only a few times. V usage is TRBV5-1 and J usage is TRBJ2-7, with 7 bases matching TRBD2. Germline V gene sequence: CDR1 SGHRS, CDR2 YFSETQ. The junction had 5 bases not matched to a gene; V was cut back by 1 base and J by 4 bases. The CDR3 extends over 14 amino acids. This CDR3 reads CASSLKAGSYEQYF. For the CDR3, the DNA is TGCGCCAGCAGCTTGAAAGCGGGATCATACGAGCAGTACTTC.

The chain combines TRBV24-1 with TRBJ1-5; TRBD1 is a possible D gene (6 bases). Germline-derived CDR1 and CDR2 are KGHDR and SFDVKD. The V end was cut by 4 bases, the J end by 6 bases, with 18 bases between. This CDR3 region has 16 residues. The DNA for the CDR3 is TGTGCCACCAGTGACGGGGTGGTGTCAGGGGTTCAGCCCCAGCATTTT. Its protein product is CATSDGVVSGVQPQHF.

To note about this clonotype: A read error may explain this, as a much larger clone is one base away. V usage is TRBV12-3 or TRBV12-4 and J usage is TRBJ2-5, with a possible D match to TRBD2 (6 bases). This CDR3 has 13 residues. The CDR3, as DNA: TGTGTCAGCAAGACGGGACTGATCGAGACCCAGTACTTC. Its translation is CVSKTGLIETQYF.

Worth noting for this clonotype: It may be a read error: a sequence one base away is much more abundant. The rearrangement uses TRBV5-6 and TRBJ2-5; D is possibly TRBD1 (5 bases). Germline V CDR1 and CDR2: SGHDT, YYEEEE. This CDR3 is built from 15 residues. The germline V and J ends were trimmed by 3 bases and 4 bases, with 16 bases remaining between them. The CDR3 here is CASSSPQGRIETQYF. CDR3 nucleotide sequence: TGTGCCAGCAGCTCACCCCAGGGTCGGATAGAGACCCAGTACTTC.

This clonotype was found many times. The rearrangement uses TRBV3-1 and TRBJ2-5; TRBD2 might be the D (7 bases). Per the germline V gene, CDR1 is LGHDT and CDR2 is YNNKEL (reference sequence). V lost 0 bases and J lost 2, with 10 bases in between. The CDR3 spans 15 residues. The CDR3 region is CASSQDGGPQETQYF. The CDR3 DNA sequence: TGTGCCAGCAGCCAAGACGGGGGGCCACAAGAGACCCAGTACTTC.

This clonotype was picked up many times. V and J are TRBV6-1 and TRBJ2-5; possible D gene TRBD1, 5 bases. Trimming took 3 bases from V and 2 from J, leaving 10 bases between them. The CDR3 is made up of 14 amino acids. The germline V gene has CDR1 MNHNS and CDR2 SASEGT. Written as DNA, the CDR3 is TGTGCCAGCAGTGATTACCACAGGCAAGAGACCCAGTACTTC. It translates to CASSDYHRQETQYF.

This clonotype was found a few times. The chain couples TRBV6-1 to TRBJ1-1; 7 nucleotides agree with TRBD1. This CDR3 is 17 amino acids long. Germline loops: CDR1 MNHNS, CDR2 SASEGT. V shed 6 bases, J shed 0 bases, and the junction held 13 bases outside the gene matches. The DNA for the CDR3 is TGTGCCAGCAGGGTCCAAGCGACAGGGAGTATGAACACTGAAGCTTTCTTT. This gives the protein CASRVQATGSMNTEAFF.

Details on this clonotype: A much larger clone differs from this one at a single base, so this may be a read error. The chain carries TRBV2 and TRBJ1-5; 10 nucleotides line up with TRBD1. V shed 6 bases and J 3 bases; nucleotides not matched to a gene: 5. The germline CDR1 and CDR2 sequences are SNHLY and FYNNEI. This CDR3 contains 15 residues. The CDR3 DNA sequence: TGTGCCAGCAGCGCCGGGACAGGGGTCAATCAGCCCCAGCATTTT. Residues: CASSAGTGVNQPQHF.

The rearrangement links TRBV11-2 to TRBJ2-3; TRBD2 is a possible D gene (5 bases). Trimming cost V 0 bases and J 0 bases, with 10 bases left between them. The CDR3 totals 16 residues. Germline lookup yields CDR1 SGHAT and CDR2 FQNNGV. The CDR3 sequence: CASSLDLSGSTDTQYF. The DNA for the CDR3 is TGTGCCAGCAGCTTAGATCTCAGCGGAAGCACAGATACGCAGTATTTT.

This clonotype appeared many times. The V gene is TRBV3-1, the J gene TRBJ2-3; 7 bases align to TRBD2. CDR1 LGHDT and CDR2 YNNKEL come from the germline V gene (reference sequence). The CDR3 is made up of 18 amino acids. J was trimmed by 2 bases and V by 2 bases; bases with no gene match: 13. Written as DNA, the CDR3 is TGTGCCAGCAGCCAACCTGAGAGTGGCGGGAGCATCACAGATACGCAGTATTTT. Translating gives CASSQPESGGSITDTQYF.

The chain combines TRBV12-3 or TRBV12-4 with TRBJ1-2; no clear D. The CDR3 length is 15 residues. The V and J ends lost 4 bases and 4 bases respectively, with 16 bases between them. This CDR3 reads CASSSAGTASYGYTF. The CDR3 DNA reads TGTGCCAGCAGTTCCGCGGGTACCGCTAGCTATGGCTACACCTTC.

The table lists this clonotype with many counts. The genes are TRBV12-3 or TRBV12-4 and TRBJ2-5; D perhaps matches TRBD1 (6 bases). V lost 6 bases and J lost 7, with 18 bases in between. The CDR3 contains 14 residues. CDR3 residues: CASSLLAKGGTQYF. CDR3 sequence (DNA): TGTGCCAGCAGCCTTTTAGCGAAAGGGGGGACCCAGTACTTC.

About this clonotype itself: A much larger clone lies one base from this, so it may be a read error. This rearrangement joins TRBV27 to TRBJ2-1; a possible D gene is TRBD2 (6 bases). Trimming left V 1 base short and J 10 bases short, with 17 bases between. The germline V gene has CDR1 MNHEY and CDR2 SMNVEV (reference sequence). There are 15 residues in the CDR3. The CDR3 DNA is TGTGCCAGCAGTTTATTTGGAGGGAGAATCAACGAGCAGTTCTTC. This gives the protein CASSLFGGRINEQFF.

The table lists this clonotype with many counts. The CDR3 region is CASSWDSQETQYF. CDR3 bases: TGTGCCAGCAGCTGGGACTCACAAGAGACCCAGTACTTC. The chain combines TRBV7-2 with TRBJ2-5; TRBD2 is a possible D gene (6 bases). Germline CDR1 SGHTA, CDR2 FQGNSA. This CDR3 comprises 13 residues. V dropped 4 bases and J dropped 2 bases, with 8 bases sitting between them.

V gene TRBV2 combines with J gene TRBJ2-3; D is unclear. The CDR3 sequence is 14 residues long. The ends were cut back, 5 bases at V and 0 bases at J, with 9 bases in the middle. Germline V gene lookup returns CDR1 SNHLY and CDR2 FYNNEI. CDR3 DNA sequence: TGTGCCAGCAGTCGGACGCAAAGCACAGATACGCAGTATTTT. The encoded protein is CASSRTQSTDTQYF.

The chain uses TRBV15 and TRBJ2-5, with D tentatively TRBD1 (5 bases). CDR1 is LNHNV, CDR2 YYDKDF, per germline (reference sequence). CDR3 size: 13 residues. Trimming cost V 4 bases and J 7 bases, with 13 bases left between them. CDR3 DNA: TGTGCCACCAGCACACCAGGGCAAAGGACCCAGTACTTC. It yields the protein CATSTPGQRTQYF.

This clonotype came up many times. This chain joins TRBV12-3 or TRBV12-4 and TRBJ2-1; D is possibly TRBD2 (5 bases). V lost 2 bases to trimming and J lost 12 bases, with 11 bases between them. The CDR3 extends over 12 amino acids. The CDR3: CASSLRATRQFF. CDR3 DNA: TGTGCCAGCAGTTTACGGGCAACTAGGCAGTTCTTC.

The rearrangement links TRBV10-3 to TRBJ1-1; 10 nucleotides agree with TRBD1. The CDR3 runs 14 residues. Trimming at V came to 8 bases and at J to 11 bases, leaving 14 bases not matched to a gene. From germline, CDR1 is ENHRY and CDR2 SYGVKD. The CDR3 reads CAIGQDRGYTVAFF. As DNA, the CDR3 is TGTGCCATCGGGCAGGACAGGGGGTACACTGTGGCTTTCTTT.